The rows below give T cell receptor beta chains drawn from one sample of a study of shared clonotypes between healthy human individuals. Profiled with immunoSEQ multiplex PCR; TCRdb holds only in-frame clones, not every one. The sample carries fewer than 700,000 clones, approximately 95% recorded once. Material: naive CD8+ T cells sorted from blood. The receptors shown here come from a woman aged 25 to 39 in good health. Each CDR3 is given with its conserved first and last residue. The D gene is left open where the match is weak.

v_call: TRBV13; d_call: TRBD1; j_call: TRBJ2-3; cdr3_length: 17; cdr3_nt: TGTGCCAGCAGCTTTAGGACAGGGGGCGAAGACACAGATACGCAGTATTTT; cdr3_aa: CASSFRTGGEDTDTQYF
v_call: TRBV5-4; d_call: .; j_call: TRBJ2-7; cdr3_length: 15; cdr3_nt: TGTGCCAGCAGCTTTGGTGGGGGAGTGTGGTACGAGCAGTACTTC; cdr3_aa: CASSFGGGVWYEQYF
v_call: TRBV5-6; d_call: .; j_call: TRBJ1-2; cdr3_length: 15; cdr3_nt: TGTGCCAGCAGCTTGGACAGGGCCTTCCTCTATGGCTACACCTTC; cdr3_aa: CASSLDRAFLYGYTF
v_call: TRBV4-1; d_call: .; j_call: TRBJ2-2; cdr3_length: 16; cdr3_nt: TGCGCCAGCAGCCTGGTGGGGGGTCGAGGCACCGGGGAGCTGTTTTTT; cdr3_aa: CASSLVGGRGTGELFF
v_call: TRBV7-2; d_call: .; j_call: TRBJ1-1; cdr3_length: 15; cdr3_nt: TGTGCCAGCAGCTTAGATGGACCCCTGAACACTGAAGCTTTCTTT; cdr3_aa: CASSLDGPLNTEAFF
v_call: TRBV28; d_call: .; j_call: TRBJ2-2; cdr3_length: 13; cdr3_nt: TGTGCCAGCAGCCCATTGGTTTCCGGGGAGCTGTTTTTT; cdr3_aa: CASSPLVSGELFF
v_call: TRBV7-9; d_call: TRBD1; j_call: TRBJ2-5; cdr3_length: 17; cdr3_nt: TGTGCCAGCACCTTACTCCGGGACAGAAGTATTCAAGAGACCCAGTACTTC; cdr3_aa: CASTLLRDRSIQETQYF
v_call: TRBV4-1; d_call: .; j_call: TRBJ1-1; cdr3_length: 14; cdr3_nt: TGCGCCAGCAGCCAAACAGGCTTGAACACTGAAGCTTTCTTT; cdr3_aa: CASSQTGLNTEAFF
v_call: TRBV5-5; d_call: TRBD1; j_call: TRBJ2-7; cdr3_length: 14; cdr3_nt: TGTGCCAGCAGGAGGACAGGGGGGCCGCGGGAGCAGTACTTC; cdr3_aa: CASRRTGGPREQYF
v_call: TRBV6-1; d_call: .; j_call: TRBJ1-1; cdr3_length: 14; cdr3_nt: TGTGCCAGCAGTGAACGGGGGGGAGGGACTGAAGCTTTCTTT; cdr3_aa: CASSERGGGTEAFF
v_call: TRBV13; d_call: .; j_call: TRBJ1-2; cdr3_length: 14; cdr3_nt: TGTGCCAGCAGCTCTCGAAATCCCTCGGGGGGCTACACCTTC; cdr3_aa: CASSSRNPSGGYTF
v_call: TRBV28; d_call: .; j_call: TRBJ2-2; cdr3_length: 15; cdr3_nt: TGTGCCAGCACCCTATCGAGGCACCCCACCGGGGAGCTGTTTTTT; cdr3_aa: CASTLSRHPTGELFF
v_call: TRBV2; d_call: .; j_call: TRBJ1-1; cdr3_length: 12; cdr3_nt: TGTGCCATCAAGGTGGGGCCAGTTGAAGCTTTCTTT; cdr3_aa: CAIKVGPVEAFF
v_call: TRBV10-3; d_call: TRBD1; j_call: TRBJ2-3; cdr3_length: 15; cdr3_nt: TGTGCCATCAGTGAGACGGGACAGTACACAGATACGCAGTATTTT; cdr3_aa: CAISETGQYTDTQYF
v_call: TRBV21-1; d_call: .; j_call: TRBJ2-7; cdr3_length: 14; cdr3_nt: TGTGCCAGCAGCAAAGGTGACAGAACCTACGAGCAGTACTTC; cdr3_aa: CASSKGDRTYEQYF
v_call: TRBV6-5; d_call: .; j_call: TRBJ1-6; cdr3_length: 15; cdr3_nt: TGTGCCAGCAGTTACTCGGGGACACCAAATTCACCCCTCCACTTT; cdr3_aa: CASSYSGTPNSPLHF
v_call: TRBV9; d_call: .; j_call: TRBJ2-7; cdr3_length: 15; cdr3_nt: TGTGCCAGCAGCGTAGGAAGGCAGGTGGGCTACGAGCAGTACTTC; cdr3_aa: CASSVGRQVGYEQYF
v_call: TRBV29-1; d_call: TRBD2; j_call: TRBJ2-1; cdr3_length: 14; cdr3_nt: TGCAGCGCCCCAGCGGGAGGGCGTTACAATGAGCAGTTCTTC; cdr3_aa: CSAPAGGRYNEQFF
v_call: TRBV25-1; d_call: TRBD1; j_call: TRBJ2-7; cdr3_length: 14; cdr3_nt: TGTGCCAGCAGTGAATTTCGACAGGGCCACGAGCAGTACTTC; cdr3_aa: CASSEFRQGHEQYF
v_call: TRBV29-1; d_call: .; j_call: TRBJ1-5; cdr3_length: 16; cdr3_nt: TGCAGCGTTGAAAACTTGGACCCAGGGGGCAATCAGCCCCAGCATTTT; cdr3_aa: CSVENLDPGGNQPQHF